Following are 5 T cell receptor beta chains from one sample sequenced in a study of low-dose radiotherapy and immunotherapy resistance in tumors. Time point given: after trial treatment. Stated treatment: LDRT plus nivolumab, ipilimumab, low-dose cyclophosphamide and aspirin (RACIN trial). First-strand cDNA used TRAV- and TRBV-specific primers, covering alpha and beta chains. A roughly 20-cycle PCR with a constant-region primer and V-primer adapter amplified TCRs. Each CDR3 protein gets one entry after TCRdb re-called the reads with MiXCR. The sample yields approximately 100,000 distinct CDR3 sequences, about 20% seen once. Sequenced here: PBMCs, sampled after low-dose radiotherapy plus immunotherapy. The receptors originated from a male donor with prostate cancer.

This clonotype occurred a few times. This sequence joins TRBV3-1 and TRBJ1-5, with no clear D. Germline assignment: CDR1 LGHDT and CDR2 YNNKEL (reference sequence). The V and J ends lost 5 bases and 5 bases respectively, with 16 bases between them. There are 15 residues in the CDR3. CDR3 loop: CASSSSSGPDQPQHF. The DNA of the CDR3 is TGTGCCAGCAGCTCCTCTTCGGGTCCGGATCAGCCCCAGCATTTT.

This clonotype was seen ten or more times. CDR3 DNA sequence: TGCAGCGTTGAAGATCCGAGGGGTTACAATGAGCAGTTCTTC. It specifies CSVEDPRGYNEQFF. V and J are TRBV29-1 and TRBJ2-1; D tentatively fits TRBD1 or TRBD2 (5 bases each). Germline V gives CDR1 SQVTM, CDR2 ANQGSEA. Trimming took 0 bases from V and 4 from J, leaving 10 bases between them. The CDR3 consists of 14 residues.

Ten or more counts support this clonotype. The chain combines TRBV20-1 with TRBJ2-7; TRBD2 aligns across 10 bases. Germline CDR1 DFQATT, CDR2 SNEGSKA (reference sequence). With V trimmed by 0 bases and J by 2 bases, 4 bases remained unmatched. The CDR3 loop spans 15 amino acids. As DNA, the CDR3 is TGCAGTGCTAGAGACTCAGCGGGGGGGCCCTACGAGCAGTACTTC. Residues: CSARDSAGGPYEQYF.

The chain couples TRBV5-1 to TRBJ2-2, with TRBD2 as a possible D gene (6 bases). The CDR3 length is 15 residues. V was shortened by 1 base and J by 2 bases, with 9 bases between the two germline ends. Germline assignment: CDR1 SGHRS and CDR2 YFSETQ. The CDR3 DNA reads TGCGCCAGCAGCTTGCCGGGGGTAAACACCGGGGAGCTGTTTTTT. Translating gives CASSLPGVNTGELFF.

This clonotype was counted at least ten times. V gene TRBV7-2 combines with J gene TRBJ2-2; 12 bases line up with TRBD2. The CDR3 has 16 amino acids. V trimming: 7 bases; J trimming: 6 bases; junction bases outside the gene matches: 9. CDR1 and CDR2 (germline): SGHTA, FQGNSA. The CDR3 DNA follows: TGTGCCAGCACGCTTCCCCTAGCGGGGGGGCCCGGGGAGCTGTTTTTT. Its protein product is CASTLPLAGGPGELFF.